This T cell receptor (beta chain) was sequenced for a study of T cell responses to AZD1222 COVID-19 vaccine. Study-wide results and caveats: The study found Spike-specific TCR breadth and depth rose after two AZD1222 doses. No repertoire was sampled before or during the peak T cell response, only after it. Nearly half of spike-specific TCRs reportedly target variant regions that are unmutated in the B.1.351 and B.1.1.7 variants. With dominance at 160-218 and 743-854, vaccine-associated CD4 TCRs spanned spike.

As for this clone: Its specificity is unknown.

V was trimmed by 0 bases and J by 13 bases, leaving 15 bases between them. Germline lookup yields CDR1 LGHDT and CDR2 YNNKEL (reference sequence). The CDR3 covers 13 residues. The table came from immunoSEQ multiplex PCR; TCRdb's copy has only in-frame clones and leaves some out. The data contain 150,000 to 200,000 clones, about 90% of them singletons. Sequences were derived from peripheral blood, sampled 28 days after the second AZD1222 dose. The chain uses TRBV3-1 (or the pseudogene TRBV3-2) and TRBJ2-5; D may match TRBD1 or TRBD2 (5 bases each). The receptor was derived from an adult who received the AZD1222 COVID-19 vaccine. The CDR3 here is CASSQDLPGPRYF. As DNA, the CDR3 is TGTGCCAGCAGCCAAGACCTGCCGGGGCCCAGGTACTTC.